This T cell receptor beta chain was found in a study of regulatory T cells in long-lasting Graves disease. V was trimmed by 3 bases and J by 4 bases, leaving 13 bases between them. The germline CDR1 and CDR2 sequences are MNHGY and SVAAGI. The CDR3 covers 15 residues. The time point is: persistent/refractory GD, antithyroid drugs over 5 years with positive TRAb. Extracted PBMC RNA gave rise to the TCR library. Construction of TCR beta libraries relied on iRepertoire HTBI primers and on Arm-PCR targeting CDR3 regions. In TCRdb, the multiplex PCR reads were re-called with MiXCR into one record per CDR3 protein. The sample holds 650,000 to 850,000 distinct CDR3 sequences, about 32% seen once.

Sequenced material: peripheral blood mononuclear cells (PBMCs), taken when the disease was refractory, from a patient treated with antithyroid drugs. The genes are TRBV6-9 and TRBJ1-5, with D possibly matching TRBD1 (5 bases). This clonotype was sampled from a female donor with Graves disease. Written as DNA, the CDR3 is TGTGCCAGCAGTTACTTGATGGGGGGGAATCAGCCCCAGCATTTT. This encodes CASSYLMGGNQPQHF.